Below, 27 T cell receptor beta chains from the same sample are listed, as sequenced in a study of molecular identifiers for immune sequencing clone quantification. TCRdb reprocessed the PCR reads via MiXCR and lists one record per CDR3 protein. The sample holds about 65,000 distinct CDR3 sequences; about a fifth are singletons and the top ten take less than 2%. The source material was naive CD8+ T cells from blood, with Jurkat cell RNA spiked in. Regarding subset: FACS-sorted CD8+CD4-CCR7+CD45RA+ naive T cells. The source of these receptors is a human donor in good health. Some libraries in this study had Jurkat cell RNA spiked in.

This clonotype showed up many times. This chain connects TRBV14 to TRBJ2-1; D not resolved. V gave up 4 bases and J gave up 0 bases, with 13 bases separating them. The CDR3 extends over 16 amino acids. Germline loops: CDR1 SGHDN, CDR2 FVKESK. For the CDR3, the DNA is TGTGCCAGCAGCCTAAGACACCCTAGCTCCTACAATGAGCAGTTCTTC. Translated: CASSLRHPSSYNEQFF.

In this sample, this clonotype turned up many times. The CDR3 DNA is TGTGCCAGCAGCATAAGCCTAGATACGCAGTATTTT. This gives the protein CASSISLDTQYF. The rearrangement uses TRBV28 and TRBJ2-3; D is undetermined. This CDR3 is built from 12 residues. The V gene's germline CDR1 is MDHEN and CDR2 SYDVKM. Trimming removed 6 bases at V and 5 bases at J, with 9 bases between.

This clonotype was detected a few times. The chain couples TRBV4-1 to TRBJ1-5; no clear D gene. CDR1 is MGHRA and CDR2 is YSYEKL in the germline V gene. The CDR3 runs 14 residues. V was pared by 3 bases and J by 7 bases, with 13 bases between. The CDR3 DNA is TGCGCCAGCAGCCACGGAGGTATAGGCCAGCCCCAGCATTTT. It codes for CASSHGGIGQPQHF.

This clonotype was recorded many times. This chain uses TRBV5-6 with TRBJ2-7; D is ambiguous. This CDR3 comprises 12 residues. Germline loops: CDR1 SGHDT, CDR2 YYEEEE. Trimming removed 3 bases at V and 7 bases at J, with 11 bases between. CDR3 sequence: CASSSVAEEQYF. CDR3 bases: TGTGCCAGCAGCTCGGTTGCAGAAGAGCAGTACTTC.

This clonotype was seen just once. Germline is not matched at one junction end, which may reflect a read error. The chain combines TRBV6-2 or TRBV6-3 with TRBJ2-7; 7 nucleotides line up with TRBD2. The CDR3 has 13 amino acids. Germline CDR1 and CDR2: MNHEY and SVGEGT. This chain's CDR3 is CASSSGLTYERYF. As DNA, the CDR3 is TGTGCCAGCAGTTCGGGACTAACCTACGAGCGGTACTTC.

The sample holds many counts of this clonotype. Here the CDR3 reads CAIRDRETYNEQFF. The CDR3 DNA reads as TGTGCCATCAGAGACAGGGAGACCTACAATGAGCAGTTCTTC. The chain recombines TRBV10-3 with TRBJ2-1; TRBD1 matches 7 bases. This CDR3 has 14 residues. The V and J ends lost 6 bases and 2 bases, in that order; junction bases with no gene match: 4. Germline CDR1 and CDR2: ENHRY and SYGVKD.

This clonotype was recorded many times. The chain is built from TRBV11-2 and TRBJ2-3; TRBD2 matches at 12 bases. Unmatched junction bases numbered 12, after V lost 0 bases and J lost 2 bases. This CDR3 has 20 residues. Germline-derived CDR1 and CDR2 are SGHAT and FQNNGV. CDR3 coding DNA: TGTGCCAGCAGCTTAGATCCTATGACTAGCGGGAGTCTCTACACAGATACGCAGTATTTT. This translates into CASSLDPMTSGSLYTDTQYF.

Many counts were recorded for this clonotype. The chain joins TRBV11-2 to TRBJ2-1, with 14 bases that match TRBD2. After removal of 1 base from V and 1 base from J, the junction contained 9 bases not matched to a gene. Germline V gene lookup returns CDR1 SGHAT and CDR2 FQNNGV. This CDR3 spans 20 amino acids. The DNA of the CDR3 is TGTGCCAGCAGCTTAGGGGGGACTAGCGGGAGTTCGGGGTCCTACAATGAGCAGTTCTTC. It specifies CASSLGGTSGSSGSYNEQFF.

This chain joins TRBV28 and TRBJ1-2, with D maybe TRBD1 (5 bases). The CDR3 totals 14 residues. V lost 3 bases, J lost 7 bases, and 15 bases lay in between. Germline V gene sequence: CDR1 MDHEN, CDR2 SYDVKM. Here the CDR3 reads CASSFQGLGSGYTF. CDR3 coding DNA: TGTGCCAGCAGTTTTCAGGGCCTCGGGAGTGGCTACACCTTC.

J is TRBJ1-4 and V is TRBV19, with D perhaps TRBD1 (6 bases). In germline, CDR1 is LNHDA, CDR2 SQIVND (reference sequence). The CDR3 has 13 residues. Trimming stripped 6 bases from V and 10 bases from J, with 15 bases between. The CDR3 region has the DNA TGTGCCAGTAGCGCGACAGGAGGGGGAAAACTGTTTTTT. Its translation: CASSATGGGKLFF.

This clonotype has only a few counts. A clone one base away is much larger, so this may be a read error. The CDR3 DNA reads as TGTGCCAGCAAGACGGCCCAGGGTAGCGAAAATCTCCGGGCCTACGAGCAGTACTTC. Its protein is CASKTAQGSENLRAYEQYF. The chain has TRBV6-1 and TRBJ2-7, with D possibly being TRBD1 or TRBD2 (5 bases each). Germline V gene data show CDR1 as MNHNS and CDR2 as SASEGT. Trimming took 7 bases from V and 2 from J, leaving 30 bases between them. The CDR3 totals 19 residues.

At least ten counts were recorded for this clonotype. The rearrangement joins TRBV7-8 to TRBJ2-3, with D hard to call. Trimming shortened V by 5 bases and J by 6 bases, and 21 bases separated the two germline ends. CDR3 size: 16 residues. CDR1 is SGHVS, CDR2 FQNEAQ, per germline. This CDR3 is CASSAPGPPQVDTQYF. DNA for the CDR3: TGTGCCAGCAGCGCCCCTGGACCGCCTCAAGTTGATACGCAGTATTTT. Variable domain in full (rest from reference TRBV7-8 and TRBJ2-3): GAGVSQSPRYKVAKRGQDVALRCDPISGHVSLFWYQQALGQGPEFLTYFQNEAQLDKSGLPSDRFFAERPEGSVSTLKIQRTQQEDSAVYLCASSAPGPPQVDTQYFGPGTRLTVL.

This clonotype has ten or more counts. The rearrangement links TRBV6-1 to TRBJ2-1, with 8 bases fitting TRBD2. Germline CDR1 MNHNS, CDR2 SASEGT. The CDR3 loop spans 15 amino acids. Losses at the gene ends were 6 bases for V and 6 bases for J; bases not matched to a gene: 10. The CDR3 nucleotides are TGTGCCAGCAGCCCCCTTAGCGGGAACGTCAATGAGCAGTTCTTC. This translates into CASSPLSGNVNEQFF.

The chain carries TRBV7-7 and TRBJ1-6, with D unresolved. From germline, CDR1 is SSHAT and CDR2 FNYEAQ (reference sequence). V was trimmed by 10 bases and J by 6 bases, leaving 16 bases between them. The CDR3 contains 14 residues. CDR3 nucleotide sequence: TGTGCCACCCCCCTGGAAGGGTCTAATTCACCCCTCCACTTT. Translating gives CATPLEGSNSPLHF.

This clonotype was counted many times. This chain uses TRBV4-1 with TRBJ2-7, with D possibly being TRBD1 (6 bases). Germline CDR1 and CDR2: MGHRA and YSYEKL. Trimming shortened V by 4 bases and J by 2 bases, and 15 bases separated the two germline ends. CDR3 length: 15 amino acids. The CDR3 here is CASSRGQSEAYEQYF. In DNA, the CDR3 is TGCGCCAGCAGCCGAGGACAGAGCGAGGCCTACGAGCAGTACTTC.

Points on this clonotype: A much larger clone differs from this one at a single base, so this may be a read error. The chain carries TRBV12-3 or TRBV12-4 and TRBJ2-5, with 14 bases lining up with TRBD2. The CDR3 consists of 17 residues. The CDR3 here is CAGSTGTSGSWTETQYF. The CDR3 region has the DNA TGTGCCGGCAGTACTGGGACTAGCGGGAGTTGGACGGAGACCCAGTACTTC.

In its sample, this clonotype was seen a few times. The CDR3 spells CASSSNYNEQFF. The CDR3 DNA reads TGTGCCAGCAGCTCAAATTACAATGAGCAGTTCTTC. The J gene is TRBJ2-1, the V gene TRBV5-6; no clear D gene. In germline, CDR1 is SGHDT, CDR2 YYEEEE. Trimming shortened V by 3 bases and J by 4 bases, and 5 bases separated the two germline ends. The CDR3 totals 12 residues.

This clonotype was recorded many times. The chain uses TRBV21-1 and TRBJ2-5; TRBD2, the table's D call, lacks a check against the DNA. TRBV21-1 is recorded as a pseudogene. This CDR3 has 14 residues. The CDR3, as DNA: TGTGCCAGCAGCGTGAGGGAGGTCCAAGAGACCCAGTACTTC. The encoded protein is CASSVREVQETQYF.

This clonotype appeared many times. V usage is TRBV4-1 and J usage is TRBJ2-5; D not resolved. Per germline, CDR1 MGHRA and CDR2 YSYEKL. Trimming pared 2 bases from V and 0 bases from J, leaving 10 bases between. This CDR3 contains 15 residues. In nucleotides, the CDR3 is TGCGCCAGCAGCCAAAGGTCCCAAGACCAAGAGACCCAGTACTTC. It yields the protein CASSQRSQDQETQYF.

This clonotype was recorded at least ten times. This chain uses TRBV9 with TRBJ2-7; tentatively, D is TRBD1 (5 bases). V was trimmed by 3 bases and J by 2 bases, leaving 12 bases between them. Germline CDR1 is SGDLS and CDR2 is YYNGEE. This CDR3 has 14 amino acids. CDR3 DNA: TGTGCCAGCAGCGCCAAGGGGTCCGCCTACGAGCAGTACTTC. Its translation is CASSAKGSAYEQYF.

This clonotype was detected only a few times. The chain links TRBV6-1 to TRBJ2-7; D not resolved. The CDR3 is 11 amino acids. The germline V gene has CDR1 MNHNS and CDR2 SASEGT. With 8 bases removed from V and 3 bases from J, the gap between germline ends came to 8 bases. CDR3 region: CASGTLYEQYF. The CDR3 bases are TGTGCCAGCGGTACGCTCTACGAGCAGTACTTC.

Many counts were recorded for this clonotype. The gene calls are TRBV20-1 and TRBJ1-3; 10 bases align to TRBD1. The CDR3 contains 15 residues. The ends lost 6 bases at V and 1 base at J; junction bases unmatched: 6. Looked up from germline, CDR1 is DFQATT and CDR2 is SNEGSKA (reference sequence). The CDR3 protein is CSATDRGKSGNTIYF. CDR3 nucleotides: TGCAGTGCAACGGACAGGGGGAAATCTGGAAACACCATATATTTT.

At least ten counts were recorded for this clonotype. The chain recombines TRBV6-2 or TRBV6-3 with TRBJ1-1; D call uncertain. Germline V gene sequence: CDR1 MNHEY, CDR2 SVGEGT. The CDR3 is 13 residues long. V dropped 2 bases and J dropped 6 bases, with 10 bases sitting between them. Written as DNA, the CDR3 is TGTGCCAGCAGTTACGCGGCAAGCGCTGAAGCTTTCTTT. This codes for CASSYAASAEAFF.

This clonotype was found many times. This rearrangement joins TRBV20-1 to TRBJ2-3; 9 nucleotides match TRBD2. Germline CDR1 and CDR2: DFQATT and SNEGSKA (reference sequence). This CDR3 spans 13 amino acids. V lost 7 bases and J lost 4; bases outside the gene matches: 6. This CDR3 reads CSVGREGPDTQYF. In DNA, the CDR3 is TGCAGTGTGGGGCGGGAGGGCCCAGATACGCAGTATTTT.

Of note for this clonotype: It may be a read error: a sequence one base away is much more abundant. In DNA, the CDR3 is TGCGCCAGCAGCCCGGACGGGGTCAACACCGGGGAGCTGTTTTTT. Its translation is CASSPDGVNTGELFF. The rearrangement uses TRBV4-1 and TRBJ2-2, with D maybe TRBD2 (5 bases). Between the trimmed V and J ends, which lost 4 bases and 2 bases, there was a span of 11 bases. The CDR3 totals 15 residues. The germline CDR1 and CDR2 sequences are MGHRA and YSYEKL.

As regards this clonotype: Being one base from a much bigger clone, this may be a read error. V is TRBV20-1 and J is TRBJ2-5, with D perhaps TRBD2 (5 bases). CDR1 is DFQATT, CDR2 SNEGSKA, per germline (reference sequence). Trimming removed 5 bases at V and 0 bases at J, with 16 bases between. The CDR3 sequence is 15 residues long. The CDR3 protein is CSAAQSAADQETQYF. The DNA for the CDR3 is TGCAGTGCTGCTCAGAGTGCAGCGGACCAAGAGACCCAGTACTTC.

In this sample, this clonotype turned up many times. The chain combines TRBV4-1 with TRBJ2-1; a possible D gene is TRBD2 (6 bases). Trimming shortened V by 8 bases and J by 8 bases, and 19 bases separated the two germline ends. CDR1 is MGHRA, CDR2 YSYEKL, per germline. This CDR3 has 14 amino acids. The CDR3 here is CASSPGGTGDEQFF. CDR3 DNA: TGCGCCAGCTCCCCCGGCGGGACGGGGGATGAGCAGTTCTTC.